The clone carrying this TCR beta chain was seen at least ten times. Its target is unknown. This entry comes from a study of regulatory T cells in long-lasting Graves disease. This CDR3 has 14 residues. The J segment lost 4 bases and the V segment lost 5 bases, leaving 2 bases of the junction unmatched. Germline CDR1 reads SGHNT; CDR2 reads YENEEA. Overall study findings and caveats: Favoring TRBV28, TRBJ1-2 and TRBJ2-5 was a feature seen in persistent disease. Persistent patients shared 2,741 public clonotypes among themselves. Newly diagnosed patients shared fewer, at around 970.

Time point noted: newly diagnosed GD, antithyroid drugs for less than 3 months. The TCR library was prepared using RNA isolated from PBMCs. Libraries of TCR beta came from iRepertoire HTBI primers plus Arm-PCR of CDR3 regions. From the multiplex PCR reads, TCRdb called clonotypes with MiXCR, one entry per CDR3 protein. There are some 350,000 distinct CDR3 sequences in the sample; about 16% occur only once, and roughly a fifth lies in the top ten. The same sample was also used in a study of T cells in Graves' hyperthyroidism and ophthalmopathy. According to that study: Stability of Graves' hyperthyroidism was defined as absent ophthalmopathy progression within 18 months. In the first-round RT-PCR of the TCR CDR3, the HTBI primer set was used.

The chain joins TRBV11-3 to TRBJ2-7, with 13 bases that match TRBD2. The sequence was collected from a woman aged 18-29 years with Graves disease. Specimen: peripheral blood mononuclear cells (PBMCs), collected at new diagnosis, from a patient treated with antithyroid drugs. CDR3 in DNA: TGTGCCAGCAGCAGGACTAGCGGGAGTTACGAGCAGTACTTC. This sequence encodes CASSRTSGSYEQYF.